Listed here are 32 T cell receptor beta chains from one sample, sequenced in a study of Graves' ophthalmopathy and Graves' hyperthyroidism (dated by TCRdb to about 2018). TCRdb shows the sequencer as Illumina HiSeq 2000. For repertoire sequencing, the TCR beta CDR3 regions were amplified from RNA transcripts. A first-round RT-PCR used HTBI primers with the Qiagen OneStep RT-PCR kit, followed by a second-round multiplex PCR, size selection and purification. The public reads were quality trimmed at Q25 with fastp and then assembled into clones with MiXCR by TCRdb, keeping productive beta chains. A single entry per CDR3 protein holds the most common genes and DNA from its merged rows. This sample holds 400,000 or so distinct CDR3 sequences; about a sixth were observed only once. The ten biggest clones cover 2.4% of the sample. Material: peripheral blood. The receptors shown here come from an adult woman with stable Graves' hyperthyroidism.

This clonotype was detected many times. J is TRBJ1-2 and V is TRBV11-2; D gene unclear. This CDR3 is built from 15 residues. Germline V lookup: CDR1 SGHAT, CDR2 FQNNGV. Trimming removed 5 bases from V and 0 bases from J, with 13 bases in between. The CDR3 protein is CASSPAAYSNYGYTF. As DNA, the CDR3 is TGTGCCAGCAGCCCAGCGGCGTACTCTAACTATGGCTACACCTTC.

This clonotype was found many times. The V gene is TRBV6-1, the J gene TRBJ2-2; 11 bases agree with TRBD2. V trimming: 5 bases; J trimming: 7 bases; junction bases outside the gene matches: 6. Germline V gene lookup returns CDR1 MNHNS and CDR2 SASEGT. CDR3 size: 15 residues. The CDR3 DNA reads as TGTGCCAGCAGTATAGCGGGAGGGCTAAACGGGGAGCTGTTTTTT. Translated, it gives CASSIAGGLNGELFF.

This clonotype was seen at least ten times. The rearrangement joins TRBV29-1 to TRBJ1-2; maybe TRBD1 (6 bases). This CDR3 contains 13 residues. Trimming pared 5 bases from V and 8 bases from J, leaving 18 bases between. Germline lookup yields CDR1 SQVTM and CDR2 ANQGSEA. The CDR3 spells CSVQTPRGYGYTF. CDR3 in DNA: TGCAGCGTTCAAACCCCGAGGGGGTACGGCTACACCTTC.

This clonotype has a count of ten or more. The chain carries TRBV28 and TRBJ2-7; 12 bases are shared with TRBD2. The CDR3 loop spans 15 amino acids. CDR1 is MDHEN and CDR2 is SYDVKM in the germline V gene. Unmatched junction bases numbered 7, after V lost 4 bases and J lost 6 bases. CDR3 in amino acids: CASSSRTSGTLEQYF. The DNA for the CDR3 is TGTGCCAGCAGTTCTCGGACTAGCGGGACTCTCGAGCAGTACTTC.

In regard to this clonotype: A much bigger clone sits one base away, suggesting this may be a read error. The V call is TRBV30, the J call TRBJ2-7; D call uncertain. CDR3 length: 13 amino acids. Germline lookup yields CDR1 GTSNPN and CDR2 SVGIG (reference sequence). DNA of the CDR3: TGTGCCTGGGGTCGGCAGCCAACCTACGAGCGGTACTTC. As protein: CAWGRQPTYERYF.

In this sample, this clonotype turned up many times. This chain uses TRBV28 with TRBJ1-5; D possibly corresponds to TRBD1 (6 bases). V dropped 4 bases and J dropped 4 bases, with 17 bases sitting between them. This CDR3 has 16 residues. Germline assignment: CDR1 MDHEN and CDR2 SYDVKM. This CDR3 is CASSSATTGLNQPQHF. CDR3 nucleotides: TGTGCCAGCAGTTCTGCTACGACAGGTCTTAATCAGCCCCAGCATTTT.

This clonotype occurred many times. The genes are TRBV11-2 and TRBJ2-7; a possible D gene is TRBD1 (5 bases). CDR1 and CDR2 (germline): SGHAT, FQNNGV. The CDR3 has 14 amino acids. V lost 1 base and J 5 bases, leaving 12 bases between the germline ends. The CDR3 region has the DNA TGTGCCAGCAGCTTAGGCACAGGCAGGGACGAGCAGTACTTC. This sequence encodes CASSLGTGRDEQYF.

In its sample, this clonotype was seen many times. The chain couples TRBV15 to TRBJ2-5, with 8 bases matching TRBD1. J lost 5 bases, V lost 6 bases, and 8 bases had no gene match. The CDR3 consists of 14 residues. The germline V gene encodes CDR1 LNHNV and CDR2 YYDKDF (reference sequence). In DNA, the CDR3 is TGTGCCACCAGGTCGACAGGGGCGAAGGAGACCCAGTACTTC. This codes for CATRSTGAKETQYF. Looking up the rest from reference TRBV15 and TRBJ2-5 gives the full variable domain: DAMVIQNPRYQVTQFGKPVTLSCSQTLNHNVMYWYQQKSSQAPKLLFHYYDKDFNNEADTPDNFQSRRPNTSFCFLDIRSPGLGDTAMYLCATRSTGAKETQYFGPGTRLLVL.

This clonotype was found many times. The chain links TRBV30 to TRBJ1-1; D is ambiguous. V lost 3 bases and J 6 bases, leaving 14 bases between the germline ends. CDR1 and CDR2 (germline): GTSNPN, SVGIG (reference sequence). The CDR3 has 13 amino acids. The CDR3 DNA is TGTGCCTGGAGCTTTTCAAGGACTTCTGAAGCTTTCTTT. Translating it yields CAWSFSRTSEAFF.

The sample holds many counts of this clonotype. The chain employs TRBV29-1 and TRBJ2-7; 8 nucleotides agree with TRBD1. The germline V gene has CDR1 SQVTM and CDR2 ANQGSEA. V lost 6 bases to trimming and J lost 6 bases; unmatched junction nucleotides: 10. The length of the CDR3 is 13 residues. The CDR3 coding sequence is TGCAGCGTAGAGGGACAGGCCCCCCGCGAGCAGTACTTC. Protein sequence: CSVEGQAPREQYF.

This clonotype was observed at least ten times. The genes are TRBV30 and TRBJ1-5; 8 positions agree with TRBD1. This CDR3 region has 16 residues. Trimming took 1 base from V and 0 from J; bases not matched to a gene: 5. Per germline, CDR1 GTSNPN and CDR2 SVGIG (reference sequence). DNA of the CDR3: TGTGCCTGGAGTGGGGGGGACAGGTATAGCAATCAGCCCCAGCATTTT. As protein: CAWSGGDRYSNQPQHF.

This clonotype was counted between two and nine times. The chain uses TRBV5-1 and TRBJ2-5; D uncertain. Germline CDR1 reads SGHRS; CDR2 reads YFSETQ. Trimming pared 4 bases from V and 5 bases from J, leaving 15 bases between. The CDR3 sequence is 14 residues long. DNA of the CDR3: TGCGCCAGCAGCCTCGTCGAAGCGTGGGAGACCCAGTACTTC. Encoded protein: CASSLVEAWETQYF.

Many counts were recorded for this clonotype. The CDR3 DNA reads TGCAGTGCTAGAGGCCGGGACAGGGTGACCTACGAGCAGTACTTC. Translation gives CSARGRDRVTYEQYF. The V call is TRBV20-1, the J call TRBJ2-7, with 9 bases fitting TRBD1. Looked up from germline, CDR1 is DFQATT and CDR2 is SNEGSKA (reference sequence). J gave up 2 bases and V 1 base, and 6 bases lay outside the gene matches. The CDR3 is 15 amino acids.

This clonotype was seen many times. The chain recombines TRBV20-1 with TRBJ2-7; 12 bases match TRBD2. Germline V gene sequence: CDR1 DFQATT, CDR2 SNEGSKA (reference sequence). The CDR3 sequence is 14 residues long. The V and J ends lost 6 bases and 3 bases, in that order; junction bases with no gene match: 6. The CDR3 coding sequence is TGCAGTGCGATCGAGGGACTAGCGGGCTACGAGCAGTACTTC. It is translated as CSAIEGLAGYEQYF.

Only a few counts were recorded for this clonotype. The chain carries TRBV28 and TRBJ1-2; D unresolved. The CDR3 totals 13 residues. Germline values: CDR1 MDHEN, CDR2 SYDVKM. V was pared by 5 bases and J by 5 bases, with 12 bases between. This CDR3 reads CASSPWTEYGYTF. CDR3 sequence (DNA): TGTGCCAGCAGTCCCTGGACGGAGTATGGCTACACCTTC.

This clonotype was counted many times. The CDR3 here is CAIRSGGGGYTF. Written as DNA, the CDR3 is TGTGCCATCCGATCAGGGGGCGGAGGCTACACCTTC. This chain joins TRBV12-3 or TRBV12-4 and TRBJ1-2; 8 bases are shared with TRBD1. The CDR3 covers 12 residues. The V and J ends lost 10 bases and 8 bases, in that order; junction bases with no gene match: 9.

The chain links TRBV29-1 to TRBJ2-7; no definite D call. This CDR3 is built from 13 residues. V lost 5 bases and J lost 2, with 13 bases in between. From germline, CDR1 is SQVTM and CDR2 ANQGSEA. The CDR3 region is CSVLTQATYEQYF. CDR3 coding DNA: TGCAGCGTTCTGACACAAGCAACCTACGAGCAGTACTTC.

This clonotype was observed at least ten times. The chain is built from TRBV15 and TRBJ1-1; D not certain. Trimming left V 0 bases short and J 4 bases short, with 18 bases between. Germline V gene data show CDR1 as LNHNV and CDR2 as YYDKDF (reference sequence). The CDR3 runs to 17 residues. Here the CDR3 reads CATSRDPEAIKSTEAFF. CDR3 bases: TGTGCCACCAGCAGAGATCCGGAGGCGATCAAGAGCACTGAAGCTTTCTTT.

The V and J genes are TRBV9 and TRBJ2-5; 8 positions agree with TRBD1. Per the germline V gene, CDR1 is SGDLS and CDR2 is YYNGEE. V shed 4 bases and J 4 bases; nucleotides not matched to a gene: 6. The CDR3 is made up of 14 amino acids. The CDR3 region is CASSPWTGRETQYF. The CDR3 DNA is TGTGCCAGCAGCCCATGGACAGGGAGAGAGACCCAGTACTTC.

This clonotype was counted many times. The rearrangement joins TRBV30 to TRBJ1-3, with a possible D match to TRBD1 (5 bases). CDR3 size: 15 residues. CDR1 is GTSNPN and CDR2 is SVGIG in the germline V gene (reference sequence). V gave up 3 bases and J gave up 0 bases, with 12 bases separating them. CDR3 bases: TGTGCCTGGAGGGTCGGGGGTTTCTCTGGAAACACCATATATTTT. Encoded protein: CAWRVGGFSGNTIYF.

This clonotype was counted many times. J is TRBJ2-2 and V is TRBV6-5; D remains unclear. Per the germline V gene, CDR1 is MNHEY and CDR2 is SVGAGI. CDR3 size: 12 residues. The CDR3 spells CVTKGNTGELFF. The CDR3 coding sequence is TGTGTCACCAAGGGGAACACCGGGGAGCTGTTTTTT.

In its sample, this clonotype was seen many times. The rearrangement links TRBV29-1 to TRBJ2-5; TRBD2 might be the D (5 bases). Deletions cut 4 bases from V and 2 bases from J, with 11 bases between. In germline, CDR1 is SQVTM, CDR2 ANQGSEA. The CDR3 runs 13 residues. The CDR3 loop reads CSVVCRGQETQYF. The CDR3 nucleotides are TGCAGCGTTGTTTGTCGGGGTCAAGAGACCCAGTACTTC.

This clonotype has at least ten counts. The chain uses TRBV6-2 or TRBV6-3 and TRBJ2-7, with TRBD2 as a possible D gene (7 bases). The germline V gene has CDR1 MNHEY and CDR2 SVGEGT. V was clipped by 6 bases and J by 3 bases, with 21 bases between them. The CDR3 totals 16 residues. Here the CDR3 reads CASSRRGGGQVYEQYF. As DNA, the CDR3 is TGTGCCAGCAGCCGAAGAGGCGGGGGACAAGTCTACGAGCAGTACTTC.

This chain connects TRBV12-3 or TRBV12-4 to TRBJ2-5, with 8 positions matching TRBD1. The V and J ends lost 2 bases and 4 bases, in that order; junction bases with no gene match: 9. The CDR3 contains 16 residues. CDR3 loop: CASSLLGGTGLETQYF. For the CDR3, the DNA is TGTGCCAGCAGTTTATTAGGCGGGACAGGACTAGAGACCCAGTACTTC.

This chain uses TRBV6-5 with TRBJ2-5; 9 bases map to TRBD2. Per germline, CDR1 MNHEY and CDR2 SVGAGI. V gave up 0 bases and J gave up 1 base; unmatched junction bases: 3. CDR3 size: 16 residues. This chain's CDR3 is CASSYSTSGTQETQYF. In DNA form, the CDR3 reads TGTGCCAGCAGTTACTCGACTAGCGGCACCCAAGAGACCCAGTACTTC.

Many counts were recorded for this clonotype. The chain carries TRBV18 and TRBJ2-5; no clear D gene. Germline assignment: CDR1 KGHSH and CDR2 LQKENI. Trimming took 6 bases from V and 5 from J, leaving 13 bases between them. The CDR3 covers 13 residues. The CDR3, as DNA: TGTGCCAGCTCCCCCCCCGAGCGCGAGACCCAGTACTTC. This gives the protein CASSPPERETQYF.

V usage is TRBV12-3 or TRBV12-4 and J usage is TRBJ1-2; D possibly corresponds to TRBD1 (6 bases). The ends were cut back, 6 bases at V and 7 bases at J, with 12 bases in the middle. This CDR3 is 12 amino acids long. CDR3 DNA: TGTGCCAGCAGCAAAAGGGGGATTGGCTACACCTTC. Translation: CASSKRGIGYTF.

This clonotype showed up many times. The V gene is TRBV28, the J gene TRBJ1-5; D ambiguous. Germline CDR1 MDHEN, CDR2 SYDVKM. The CDR3 is made up of 13 amino acids. Between the trimmed V and J ends, which lost 7 bases and 1 base, there was a span of 8 bases. CDR3 nucleotide sequence: TGTGCCAGCAAGAAACAGAGCAATCAGCCCCAGCATTTT. Translated, it gives CASKKQSNQPQHF.

Comment on this clonotype: One junction end does not reproduce the germline sequence, and a read error may be involved. The chain has TRBV11-1 and TRBJ1-2, with 7 bases fitting TRBD1. Germline V gene sequence: CDR1 SGHAT, CDR2 FQDESV (reference sequence). The CDR3 extends over 14 amino acids. CDR3 loop: CARSLPGGGYGYTF. The CDR3 bases are TGTGCCCGCAGCTTACCAGGGGGAGGTTATGGCTACACCTTC.

This clonotype was counted at least ten times. The chain couples TRBV7-9 to TRBJ1-1; possibly TRBD1 for D (6 bases). The CDR3 sequence is 12 residues long. Trimming removed 3 bases at V and 10 bases at J, with 12 bases between. Germline V lookup: CDR1 SEHNR, CDR2 FQNEAQ (reference sequence). CDR3 DNA: TGTGCCAGCAGCTTGCAGGGGCGGGGAGCTTTCTTT. Amino acids: CASSLQGRGAFF.

This clonotype occurred many times. This chain joins TRBV7-8 and TRBJ2-7; D might be TRBD2 (5 bases). This CDR3 comprises 14 residues. Germline lookup yields CDR1 SGHVS and CDR2 FQNEAQ. V was shortened by 5 bases and J by 4 bases, with 15 bases between the two germline ends. The CDR3 sequence: CASSPRTHGYEQYF. For the CDR3, the DNA is TGTGCCAGCAGCCCCCGGACTCACGGGTACGAGCAGTACTTC.

This clonotype was counted ten times or more. The gene calls are TRBV6-5 and TRBJ2-3, with D perhaps being TRBD1 or TRBD2 (5 bases each). Trimming cost V 0 bases and J 6 bases, with 10 bases left between them. The CDR3 loop spans 14 amino acids. Germline CDR1 and CDR2: MNHEY and SVGAGI. The CDR3: CASSYSIRGDTQYF. As DNA, the CDR3 is TGTGCCAGCAGTTACTCGATCCGGGGCGATACGCAGTATTTT.